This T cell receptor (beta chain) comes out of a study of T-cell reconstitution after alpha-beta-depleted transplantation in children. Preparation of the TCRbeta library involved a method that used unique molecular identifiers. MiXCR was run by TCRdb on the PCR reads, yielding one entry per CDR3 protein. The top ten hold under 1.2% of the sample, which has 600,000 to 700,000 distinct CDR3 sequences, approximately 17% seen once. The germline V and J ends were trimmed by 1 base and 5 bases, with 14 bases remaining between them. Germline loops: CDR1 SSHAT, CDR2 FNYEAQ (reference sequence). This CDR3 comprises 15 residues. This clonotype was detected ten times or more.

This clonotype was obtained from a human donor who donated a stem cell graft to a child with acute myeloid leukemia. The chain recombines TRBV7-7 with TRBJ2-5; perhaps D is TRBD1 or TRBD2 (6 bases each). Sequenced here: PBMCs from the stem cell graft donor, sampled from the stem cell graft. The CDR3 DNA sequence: TGTGCCAGCAGCTTAGTGAGGGGGGCCTCGGAGACCCAGTACTTC. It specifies CASSLVRGASETQYF.